The 17 T cell receptor beta chains reported below all come from one sample, sequenced in a study of lymphopenia after photon versus proton radiotherapy (dated by TCRdb to between 2019 and 2020). The protocol used for the library was the immunoSEQ multiplex PCR assay. TCRdb re-hosts the immuneACCESS table, in-frame sequences only. Its copies lack some clones; in the studies checked, an unresolved V gene accounts for under half of them, and the cause for the rest is not known. Present in this sample are around 66,000 clones, approximately 86% of which were seen just once. Roughly 2% of the sample lies in the top ten. Sequenced material: peripheral blood, taken from a patient treated with photon-based radiotherapy. Source of these receptors: a man aged 35 to 55 with gastric cancer.

This clone was detected once. The DNA of the CDR3 is TGTGCCAGCAGCCCGGTCAGGGAATCTCGGAACACTGAAGCTTTCTTT. Protein sequence: CASSPVRESRNTEAFF. The rearrangement uses TRBV4-2 and TRBJ1-1; D may be TRBD1 (5 bases). Trimming pared 4 bases from V and 1 base from J, leaving 16 bases between. The CDR3 has 16 residues. Germline V gene lookup returns CDR1 LGHNA and CDR2 YNFKEQ.

The V gene is TRBV30, the J gene TRBJ2-1, with a tentative D call TRBD1 (6 bases). Germline V lookup: CDR1 GTSNPN, CDR2 SVGIG (reference sequence). Trimming left V 0 bases short and J 3 bases short, with 12 bases between. The CDR3 runs to 15 residues. In DNA form, the CDR3 reads TGTGCCTGGAGTGTACGACAGGCGGACTACAATGAGCAGTTCTTC. Encoded protein: CAWSVRQADYNEQFF.

The chain couples TRBV30 to TRBJ2-1; 8 nucleotides line up with TRBD1. In germline, CDR1 is GTSNPN, CDR2 SVGIG (reference sequence). With V trimmed by 1 base and J by 7 bases, 3 bases remained unmatched. The CDR3 runs 13 residues. The CDR3 loop is CAWSGHRGNEQFF. In DNA form, the CDR3 reads TGTGCCTGGAGTGGTCACAGGGGGAATGAGCAGTTCTTC.

The rearrangement uses TRBV5-4 and TRBJ2-2; 9 bases are shared with TRBD1. V was clipped by 4 bases and J by 4 bases; unmatched bases: 11. This CDR3 is 17 amino acids long. CDR1 is SGHNT, CDR2 YYREEE, per germline (reference sequence). In nucleotides, the CDR3 is TGTGCCAGCAGCCCGGGGGCGGGGACAGGGACCACCGGGGAGCTGTTTTTT. Translation: CASSPGAGTGTTGELFF.

The rearrangement uses TRBV29-1 and TRBJ1-2; D may be TRBD1 (5 bases). The CDR3 extends over 13 amino acids. Germline V CDR1 and CDR2: SQVTM, ANQGSEA. V lost 1 base, J lost 7 bases, and 13 bases lay in between. CDR3 DNA: TGCAGCGTTGAAGGGGGGAAGGGCTTTGGCTACACCTTC. The encoded protein is CSVEGGKGFGYTF. The complete variable domain, with remaining parts taken from reference TRBV29-1 and TRBJ1-2, reads SAVISQKPSRDICQRGTSLTIQCQVDSQVTMMFWYRQQPGQSLTLIATANQGSEATYESGFVIDKFPISRPNLTFSTLTVSNMSPEDSSIYLCSVEGGKGFGYTFGSGTRLTVV.

CDR3 bases: TGTGCCAGCAGCTTGTGGGGCCGAGAGGAGGGAAAACTGTTTTTT. Translating gives CASSLWGREEGKLFF. The V call is TRBV7-2, the J call TRBJ1-4; maybe TRBD1 (5 bases). The CDR3 contains 15 residues. The V and J ends lost 3 bases and 10 bases respectively, with 18 bases between them. Germline-derived CDR1 and CDR2 are SGHTA and FQGNSA. The complete variable domain, with remaining parts taken from reference TRBV7-2 and TRBJ1-4, reads GAGVSQSPSNKVTEKGKDVELRCDPISGHTALYWYRQSLGQGLEFLIYFQGNSAPDKSGLPSDRFSAERTGGSVSTLTIQRTQQEDSAVYLCASSLWGREEGKLFFGSGTQLSVL.

The chain carries TRBV7-8 and TRBJ1-1; D is unclear. The CDR3 contains 13 residues. From germline, CDR1 is SGHVS and CDR2 FQNEAQ. Trimming shortened V by 4 bases and J by 5 bases, and 11 bases separated the two germline ends. The DNA for the CDR3 is TGTGCCAGCAGCTGGACGGAGGCGACTGAAGCTTTCTTT. Amino acid sequence: CASSWTEATEAFF.

This clone was detected once. The chain links TRBV5-1 to TRBJ1-3; D remains ambiguous. CDR3 size: 12 residues. From germline, CDR1 is SGHRS and CDR2 YFSETQ. The V end lost 5 bases, the J end lost 3 bases, and 6 bases lay between the germline ends. CDR3 DNA sequence: TGCGCCAGCAGGTCCGATGGAAACACCATATATTTT. Translated, it gives CASRSDGNTIYF.

The chain combines TRBV27 with TRBJ1-1; D may be TRBD1 (6 bases). The CDR3 runs to 13 residues. Germline CDR1 and CDR2: MNHEY and SMNVEV (reference sequence). Trimming stripped 4 bases from V and 7 bases from J, with 13 bases between. The CDR3 nucleotides read TGTGCCAGCAGTTCACCCCAGGGGAGTGAAGCTTTCTTT. As protein: CASSSPQGSEAFF.

V usage is TRBV7-3 and J usage is TRBJ2-5, with TRBD2 as a possible D gene (6 bases). CDR3 length: 13 amino acids. Germline CDR1 and CDR2: SGHTA and FQGTGA. The V end lost 2 bases, the J end lost 3 bases, and 7 bases lay between the germline ends. The chain's CDR3 is CASSLGGEETQYF. The CDR3 DNA is TGTGCCAGCAGCTTAGGCGGGGAAGAGACCCAGTACTTC.

There are a few counts of this clone. CDR3 DNA sequence: TGTGCCAGCAGACAACAAGACCAGGACGAGCAGTACTTC. Protein product: CASRQQDQDEQYF. This chain joins TRBV6-5 and TRBJ2-7, with unresolved D. Germline loops: CDR1 MNHEY, CDR2 SVGAGI. V was clipped by 6 bases and J by 5 bases, with 14 bases between them. The CDR3 runs to 13 residues.

The CDR3 coding sequence is TGTGCCAGCAGCTTTACAGCGGGGGAGGCAGATACGCAGTATTTT. Its protein product is CASSFTAGEADTQYF. The rearrangement uses TRBV5-4 and TRBJ2-3; 8 bases match TRBD2. V lost 2 bases and J lost 4; bases outside the gene matches: 6. The CDR3 covers 15 residues. Germline loops: CDR1 SGHNT, CDR2 YYREEE (reference sequence).

The chain recombines TRBV6-1 with TRBJ1-6, with 7 bases fitting TRBD1. After removal of 0 bases from V and 9 bases from J, the junction contained 8 bases not matched to a gene. Per the germline V gene, CDR1 is MNHNS and CDR2 is SASEGT. The CDR3 covers 16 residues. CDR3 sequence reads: CASSEALRQGGSPLHF. The CDR3 nucleotides are TGTGCCAGCAGTGAAGCGCTTCGGCAGGGGGGTTCACCCCTCCACTTT.

The chain uses TRBV15 and TRBJ2-1; 11 nucleotides align to TRBD2. Germline values: CDR1 LNHNV, CDR2 YYDKDF (reference sequence). The CDR3 runs 15 residues. Trimming took 4 bases from V and 6 from J; bases not matched to a gene: 5. The DNA of the CDR3 is TGTGCCACCAGCACCCTTAGCGGGGGGGCCAATGAGCAGTTCTTC. It yields the protein CATSTLSGGANEQFF. The full variable domain, rest sourced from reference TRBV15 and TRBJ2-1, is DAMVIQNPRYQVTQFGKPVTLSCSQTLNHNVMYWYQQKSSQAPKLLFHYYDKDFNNEADTPDNFQSRRPNTSFCFLDIRSPGLGDTAMYLCATSTLSGGANEQFFGPGTRLTVL.

The genes are TRBV7-4 and TRBJ1-2; no clear D. Trimming removed 1 base at V and 5 bases at J, with 14 bases between. The CDR3 is made up of 15 amino acids. Germline values: CDR1 SGHVT, CDR2 SQSDAQ. CDR3 loop: CASSLVSSSYYGYTF. Here the CDR3 DNA reads TGTGCCAGCAGCTTAGTAAGTTCGTCTTATTATGGCTACACCTTC.

This clone was seen once. The rearrangement joins TRBV19 to TRBJ2-3; tentative D call: TRBD2 (7 bases). Trimming took 4 bases from V and 2 from J, leaving 16 bases between them. CDR3 size: 16 residues. Germline V gene sequence: CDR1 LNHDA, CDR2 SQIVND (reference sequence). The CDR3 loop reads CASSNTGRDYTDTQYF. In nucleotides, the CDR3 is TGTGCCAGTAGTAATACAGGGAGGGACTACACAGATACGCAGTATTTT.

This chain joins TRBV9 and TRBJ1-1; D gene uncertain. V was trimmed by 5 bases and J by 4 bases, leaving 12 bases between them. In germline, CDR1 is SGDLS, CDR2 YYNGEE. CDR3 length equals 13 residues. As DNA, the CDR3 is TGTGCCAGCAGTGTCGAGACTTCCACTGAAGCTTTCTTT. Its protein is CASSVETSTEAFF. Full variable domain (missing parts from reference TRBV9 and TRBJ1-1): DSGVTQTPKHLITATGQRVTLRCSPRSGDLSVYWYQQSLDQGLQFLIQYYNGEERAKGNILERFSAQQFPDLHSELNLSSLELGDSALYFCASSVETSTEAFFGQGTRLTVV.